This TCR beta chain was identified during a study of immune evolution from preneoplasia to lung adenocarcinoma. Study-level findings and limits: From normal lung to invasive adenocarcinoma, top clone frequencies appeared to decrease. Later-stage lesions appeared to have more T cells, more diversity, less clonality.

Germline trimming cut 4 bases from V and 4 bases from J; bases unmatched to any gene: 9. The CDR3 sequence is 15 residues long. CDR1 is PRHDT, CDR2 FYEKMQ, per germline (reference sequence). Method: immunoSEQ multiplex PCR; TCRdb's copy keeps in-frame clones and lacks some. The sample holds thousands of clones, around 77% seen once. In this sample, this clone is large. Its antigen is as yet unknown. The rearrangement joins TRBV13 to TRBJ2-7, with TRBD1 identical over 8 bases. The sequence derives from a person between 60 and 80 years old with lung adenocarcinoma. The sequenced sample was FFPE adjacent normal lung tissue. Here the CDR3 DNA reads TGTGCCAGCAGCTCAGAGGTAACAGGGGGGTACGAGCAGTACTTC. This encodes CASSSEVTGGYEQYF.